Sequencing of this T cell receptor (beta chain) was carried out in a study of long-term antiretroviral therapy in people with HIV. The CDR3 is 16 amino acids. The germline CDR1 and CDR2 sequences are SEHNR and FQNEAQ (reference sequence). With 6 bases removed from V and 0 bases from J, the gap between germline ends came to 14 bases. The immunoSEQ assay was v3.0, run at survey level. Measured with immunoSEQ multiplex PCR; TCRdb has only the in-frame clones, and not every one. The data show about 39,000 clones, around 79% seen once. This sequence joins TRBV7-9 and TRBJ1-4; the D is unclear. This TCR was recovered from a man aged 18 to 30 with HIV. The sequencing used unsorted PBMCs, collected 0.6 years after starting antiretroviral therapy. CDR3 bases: TGTGCCAGCAGTTTGAGGGTCCCAGCAACTAATGAAAAACTGTTTTTT. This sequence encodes CASSLRVPATNEKLFF.